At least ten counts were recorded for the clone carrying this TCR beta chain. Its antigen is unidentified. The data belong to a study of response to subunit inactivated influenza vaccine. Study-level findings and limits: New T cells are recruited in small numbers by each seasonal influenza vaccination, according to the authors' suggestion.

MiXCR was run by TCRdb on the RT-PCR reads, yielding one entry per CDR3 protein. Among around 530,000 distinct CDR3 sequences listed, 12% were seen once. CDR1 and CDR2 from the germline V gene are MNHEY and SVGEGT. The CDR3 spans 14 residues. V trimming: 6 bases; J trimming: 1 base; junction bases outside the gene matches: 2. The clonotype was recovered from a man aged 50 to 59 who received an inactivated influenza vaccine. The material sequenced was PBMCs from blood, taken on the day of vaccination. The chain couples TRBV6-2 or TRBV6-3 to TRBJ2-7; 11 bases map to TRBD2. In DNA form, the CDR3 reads TGTGCCAGCAGGCGACTAGCGGGGTCCTACGAGCAGTACTTC. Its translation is CASRRLAGSYEQYF.